Below are 10 T cell receptor beta chains sequenced from a single sample in a study of T-cell memory formation after mild COVID-19. MiXCR, applied by TCRdb to the 5' RACE reads, yields one record per CDR3 protein. The table lists about 350,000 distinct CDR3 sequences, 25% to 30% of them singletons. Sequencing input: PBMCs or a T cell subset sorted from them (not recorded which). The receptor set was obtained from an adult woman who had mild COVID-19 (a few samples of this study predate the infection). Cell type and time point are not known.

This clonotype was counted only a few times. The V and J genes are TRBV2 and TRBJ1-4; D remains unclear. The V gene's germline CDR1 is SNHLY and CDR2 FYNNEI. The CDR3 is made up of 10 amino acids. Trimming cost V 8 bases and J 8 bases, with 6 bases left between them. The CDR3, as DNA: TGTGCCAGCCGTCTGGAAAAACTGTTTTTT. Its translation: CASRLEKLFF.

V gene TRBV29-1 combines with J gene TRBJ1-5, with D perhaps TRBD1 (6 bases). The germline CDR1 and CDR2 sequences are SQVTM and ANQGSEA. The CDR3 consists of 13 residues. V was cut by 6 bases and J by 2 bases, with 11 bases left in between. The CDR3 is CSVQDSRNQPQHF. The CDR3 coding sequence is TGCAGCGTACAGGACAGCCGCAATCAGCCCCAGCATTTT.

This chain connects TRBV20-1 to TRBJ2-5; TRBD1 might be the D (5 bases). Germline CDR1 is DFQATT and CDR2 is SNEGSKA (reference sequence). CDR3 length: 12 amino acids. The V gene lost 6 bases and the J gene lost 4 bases, with 12 bases spanning the gap. CDR3 region: CSAPPQGETQYF. The DNA of the CDR3 is TGCAGTGCGCCGCCCCAGGGAGAGACCCAGTACTTC.

This clonotype was recorded a few times. The chain combines TRBV7-9 with TRBJ2-3, with D unclear. This CDR3 has 16 residues. The V gene lost 5 bases and the J gene lost 2 bases, with 17 bases spanning the gap. Germline V CDR1 and CDR2: SEHNR, FQNEAQ (reference sequence). The chain's CDR3 is CASSPLERPITDTQYF. The DNA of the CDR3 is TGTGCCAGCAGCCCCCTGGAGAGACCTATCACAGATACGCAGTATTTT.

This clonotype appeared a few times. CDR3 residues: CASSEVSGGDYNEQFF. For the CDR3, the DNA is TGTGCCAGCAGTGAAGTCTCGGGCGGGGATTACAATGAGCAGTTCTTC. The chain has TRBV25-1 and TRBJ2-1; D is perhaps TRBD2 (6 bases). Trimming left V 2 bases short and J 4 bases short, with 15 bases between. The CDR3 is 16 residues long. Germline V lookup: CDR1 MGHDK, CDR2 SYGVNS.

This clonotype has a handful of counts. V is TRBV12-3 or TRBV12-4 and J is TRBJ2-2; D is unclear. Trimming stripped 4 bases from V and 0 bases from J, with 12 bases between. This CDR3 comprises 16 residues. The chain's CDR3 is CASSYGSRSNTGELFF. Here the CDR3 DNA reads TGTGCCAGCAGTTATGGTTCCAGATCGAACACCGGGGAGCTGTTTTTT.

This clonotype appeared a few times. The chain couples TRBV15 to TRBJ1-5; a weak D match, TRBD1 (6 bases). V was clipped by 5 bases and J by 11 bases, with 19 bases between them. CDR1 is LNHNV and CDR2 is YYDKDF in the germline V gene (reference sequence). The CDR3 extends over 14 amino acids. The DNA of the CDR3 is TGTGCCACCAGCCCCCGGGACACGGCCCGGTCCCAGCATTTT. Its translation: CATSPRDTARSQHF.

The CDR3 reads CASSLVGPGLAGFGEQYF. In DNA form, the CDR3 reads TGTGCCAGCAGCTTAGTCGGTCCGGGACTAGCGGGATTTGGCGAGCAGTACTTC. The chain has TRBV11-3 and TRBJ2-7; TRBD2 matches at 13 bases. Germline V gene lookup returns CDR1 SGHNT and CDR2 YENEEA. The CDR3 is made up of 18 amino acids. Trimming removed 1 base from V and 6 bases from J; junction bases left unmatched: 12.

The chain is built from TRBV7-3 and TRBJ1-1; D may be TRBD1 (5 bases). Trimming shortened V by 3 bases and J by 4 bases, and 12 bases separated the two germline ends. Per the germline V gene, CDR1 is SGHTA and CDR2 is FQGTGA. The length of the CDR3 is 14 residues. For the CDR3, the DNA is TGTGCCAGCAGCTTGGGAGGGGACCTCACTGAAGCTTTCTTT. As protein: CASSLGGDLTEAFF.

The rearrangement uses TRBV12-3 or TRBV12-4 and TRBJ2-1; a weak D match, TRBD1 (5 bases). Trimming left V 5 bases short and J 9 bases short, with 14 bases between. The CDR3 has 13 amino acids. The CDR3 DNA sequence: TGTGCCAGCAGTCCAGCTGGGGCCTTTGAGCAGTTCTTC. It codes for CASSPAGAFEQFF.